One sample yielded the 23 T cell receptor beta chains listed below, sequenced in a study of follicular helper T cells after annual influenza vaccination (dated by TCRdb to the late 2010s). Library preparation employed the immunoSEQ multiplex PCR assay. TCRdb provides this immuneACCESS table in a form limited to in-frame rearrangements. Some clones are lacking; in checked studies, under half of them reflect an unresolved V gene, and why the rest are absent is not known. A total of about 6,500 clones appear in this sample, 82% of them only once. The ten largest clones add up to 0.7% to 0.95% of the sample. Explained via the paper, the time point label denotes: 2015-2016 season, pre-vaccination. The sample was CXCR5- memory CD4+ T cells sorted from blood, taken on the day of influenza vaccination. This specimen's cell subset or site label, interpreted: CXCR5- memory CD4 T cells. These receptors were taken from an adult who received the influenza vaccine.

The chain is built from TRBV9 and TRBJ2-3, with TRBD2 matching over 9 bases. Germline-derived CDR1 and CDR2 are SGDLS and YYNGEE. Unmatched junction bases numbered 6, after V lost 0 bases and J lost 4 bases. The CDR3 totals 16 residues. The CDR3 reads CASSVGLAGTADTQYF. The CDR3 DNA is TGTGCCAGCAGCGTAGGCCTAGCGGGGACCGCAGATACGCAGTATTTT.

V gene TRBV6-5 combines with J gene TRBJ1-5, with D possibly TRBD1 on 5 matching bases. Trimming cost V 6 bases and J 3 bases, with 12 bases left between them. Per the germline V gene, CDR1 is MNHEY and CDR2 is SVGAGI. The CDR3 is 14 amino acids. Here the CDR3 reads CASRGRQNNQPQHF. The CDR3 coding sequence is TGTGCCAGCAGGGGCAGACAGAACAATCAGCCCCAGCATTTT.

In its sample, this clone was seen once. The CDR3 protein is CASSPGRTGARLYGYTF. The DNA of the CDR3 is TGTGCCAGCTCACCAGGCAGGACGGGGGCTCGGCTTTATGGCTACACCTTC. V and J are TRBV18 and TRBJ1-2; possibly TRBD1 for D (6 bases). This CDR3 has 17 amino acids. V was cut by 2 bases and J by 5 bases, with 21 bases left in between. CDR1 and CDR2 (germline): KGHSH, LQKENI.

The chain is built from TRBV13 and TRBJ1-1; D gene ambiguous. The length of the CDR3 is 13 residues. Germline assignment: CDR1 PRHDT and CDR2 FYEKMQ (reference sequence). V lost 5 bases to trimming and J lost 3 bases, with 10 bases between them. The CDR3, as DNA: TGTGCCAGCAGCCCCGACCGCTACACTGAAGCTTTCTTT. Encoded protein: CASSPDRYTEAFF.

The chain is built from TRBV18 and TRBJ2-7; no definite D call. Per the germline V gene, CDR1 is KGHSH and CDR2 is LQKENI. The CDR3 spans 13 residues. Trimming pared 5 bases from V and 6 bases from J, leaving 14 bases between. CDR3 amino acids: CASSAFPTFEQYF. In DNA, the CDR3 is TGTGCCAGCTCAGCATTCCCGACGTTCGAGCAGTACTTC.

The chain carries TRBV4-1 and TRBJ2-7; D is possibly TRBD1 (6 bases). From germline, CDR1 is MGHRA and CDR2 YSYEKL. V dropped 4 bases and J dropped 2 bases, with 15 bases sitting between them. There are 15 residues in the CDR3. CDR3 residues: CASSLDDRSTYEQYF. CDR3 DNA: TGCGCCAGCAGCCTCGATGACAGGTCCACCTACGAGCAGTACTTC.

CDR3: CASSPVGGIYEQYF. For the CDR3, the DNA is TGTGCCAGCAGCCCGGTCGGGGGTATCTACGAGCAGTACTTC. V and J are TRBV5-5 and TRBJ2-7, with D tentatively TRBD2 (6 bases). The CDR3 has 14 residues. V gave up 4 bases and J gave up 3 bases, with 14 bases separating them. CDR1 and CDR2 from the germline V gene are SGHKS and YYEKEE (reference sequence).

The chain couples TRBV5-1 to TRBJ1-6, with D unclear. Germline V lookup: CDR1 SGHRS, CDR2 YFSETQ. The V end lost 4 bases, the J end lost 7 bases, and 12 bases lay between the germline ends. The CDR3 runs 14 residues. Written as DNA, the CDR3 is TGCGCCAGCAGCGAGGAAGGGCGGAATTCACCCCTCCACTTT. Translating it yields CASSEEGRNSPLHF.

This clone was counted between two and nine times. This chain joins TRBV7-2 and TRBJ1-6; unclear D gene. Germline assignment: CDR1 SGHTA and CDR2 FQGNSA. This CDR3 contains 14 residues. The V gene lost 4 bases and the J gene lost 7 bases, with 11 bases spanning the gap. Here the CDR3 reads CASSSLNGNSPLHF. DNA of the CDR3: TGTGCCAGCAGCTCGCTGAATGGCAATTCACCCCTCCACTTT.

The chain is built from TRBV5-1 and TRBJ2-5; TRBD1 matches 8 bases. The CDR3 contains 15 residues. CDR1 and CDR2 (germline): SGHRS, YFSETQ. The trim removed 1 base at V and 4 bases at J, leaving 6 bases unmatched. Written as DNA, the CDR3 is TGCGCCAGCAGCTTGTCACAGGGGGGCGGAGAGACCCAGTACTTC. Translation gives CASSLSQGGGETQYF.

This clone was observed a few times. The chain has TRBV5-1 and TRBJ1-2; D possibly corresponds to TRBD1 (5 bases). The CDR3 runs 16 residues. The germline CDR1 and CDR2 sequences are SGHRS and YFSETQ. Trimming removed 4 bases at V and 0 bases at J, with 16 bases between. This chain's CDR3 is CASSPTSLTANYGYTF. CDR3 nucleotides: TGCGCCAGCAGCCCCACGTCACTGACAGCTAACTATGGCTACACCTTC.

CDR3 coding DNA: TGTGCCAGCACTAGTTACCCCCTTTTTGAAGCTTTCTTT. Translating it yields CASTSYPLFEAFF. The chain joins TRBV6-5 to TRBJ1-1; D is uncertain. V dropped 7 bases and J dropped 7 bases, with 16 bases sitting between them. From germline, CDR1 is MNHEY and CDR2 SVGAGI. There are 13 residues in the CDR3.

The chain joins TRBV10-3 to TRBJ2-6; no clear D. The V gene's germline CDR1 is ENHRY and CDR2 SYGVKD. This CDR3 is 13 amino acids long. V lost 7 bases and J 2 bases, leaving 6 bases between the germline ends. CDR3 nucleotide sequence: TGTGCCATCACGGGTCCTGGGGCCAACGTCCTGACTTTC. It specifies CAITGPGANVLTF.

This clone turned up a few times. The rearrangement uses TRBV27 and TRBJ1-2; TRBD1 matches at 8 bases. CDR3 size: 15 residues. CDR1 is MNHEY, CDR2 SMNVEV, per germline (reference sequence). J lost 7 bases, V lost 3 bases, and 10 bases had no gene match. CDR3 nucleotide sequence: TGTGCCAGCAGTTTTTTTGGGACAGGAGTCCTTGGCTACACCTTC. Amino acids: CASSFFGTGVLGYTF.

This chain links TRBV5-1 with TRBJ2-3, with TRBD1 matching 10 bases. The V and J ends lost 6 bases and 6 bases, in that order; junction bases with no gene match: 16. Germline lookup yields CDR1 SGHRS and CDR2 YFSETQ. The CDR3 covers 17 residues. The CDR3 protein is CASTPVGTGALRDTQYF. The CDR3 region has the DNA TGCGCCAGCACCCCCGTCGGGACAGGGGCGTTGAGGGATACGCAGTATTTT. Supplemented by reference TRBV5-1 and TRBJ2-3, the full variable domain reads KAGVTQTPRYLIKTRGQQVTLSCSPISGHRSVSWYQQTPGQGLQFLFEYFSETQRNKGNFPGRFSGRQFSNSRSEMNVSTLELGDSALYLCASTPVGTGALRDTQYFGPGTRLTVL.

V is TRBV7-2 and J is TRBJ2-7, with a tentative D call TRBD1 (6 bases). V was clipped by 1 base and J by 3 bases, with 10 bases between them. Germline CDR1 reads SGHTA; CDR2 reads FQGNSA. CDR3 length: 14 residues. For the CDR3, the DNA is TGTGCCAGCAGCTTAGATAGGGGGAGCTACGAGCAGTACTTC. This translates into CASSLDRGSYEQYF.

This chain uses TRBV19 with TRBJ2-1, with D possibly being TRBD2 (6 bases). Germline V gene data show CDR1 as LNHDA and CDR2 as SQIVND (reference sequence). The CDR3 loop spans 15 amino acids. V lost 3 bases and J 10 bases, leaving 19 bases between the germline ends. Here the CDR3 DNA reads TGTGCCAGTAGTATTCCTAATTATGCGGGGAAGGAGCAGTTCTTC. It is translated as CASSIPNYAGKEQFF. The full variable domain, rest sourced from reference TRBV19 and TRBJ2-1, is DGGITQSPKYLFRKEGQNVTLSCEQNLNHDAMYWYRQDPGQGLRLIYYSQIVNDFQKGDIAEGYSVSREKKESFPLTVTSAQKNPTAFYLCASSIPNYAGKEQFFGPGTRLTVL.

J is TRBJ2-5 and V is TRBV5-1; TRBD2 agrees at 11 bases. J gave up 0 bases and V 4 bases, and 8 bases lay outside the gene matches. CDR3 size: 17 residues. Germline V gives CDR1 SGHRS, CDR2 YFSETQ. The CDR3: CASSLAGGPLYQETQYF. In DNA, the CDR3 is TGCGCCAGCAGCCTAGCGGGGGGCCCTTTGTACCAAGAGACCCAGTACTTC.

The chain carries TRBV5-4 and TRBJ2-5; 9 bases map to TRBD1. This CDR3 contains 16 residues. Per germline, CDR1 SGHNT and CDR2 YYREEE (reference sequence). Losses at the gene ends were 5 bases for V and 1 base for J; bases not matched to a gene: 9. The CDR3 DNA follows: TGTGCCAGCAGTCCAACAGGGGGCCTTACCCAAGAGACCCAGTACTTC. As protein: CASSPTGGLTQETQYF.

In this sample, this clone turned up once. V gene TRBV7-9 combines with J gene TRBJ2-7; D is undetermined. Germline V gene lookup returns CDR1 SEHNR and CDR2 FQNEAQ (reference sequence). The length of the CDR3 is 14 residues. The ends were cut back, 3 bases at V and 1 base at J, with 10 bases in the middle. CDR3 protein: CASSFSQESYEQYF. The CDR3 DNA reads TGTGCCAGCAGCTTCTCGCAGGAATCCTACGAGCAGTACTTC.

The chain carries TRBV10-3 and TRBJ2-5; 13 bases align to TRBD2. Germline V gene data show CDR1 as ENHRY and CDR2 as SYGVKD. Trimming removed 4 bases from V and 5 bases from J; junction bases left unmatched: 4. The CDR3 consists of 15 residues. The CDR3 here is CAISGTSGGSETQYF. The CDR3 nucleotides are TGTGCCATCAGTGGGACTAGCGGGGGTTCGGAGACCCAGTACTTC.

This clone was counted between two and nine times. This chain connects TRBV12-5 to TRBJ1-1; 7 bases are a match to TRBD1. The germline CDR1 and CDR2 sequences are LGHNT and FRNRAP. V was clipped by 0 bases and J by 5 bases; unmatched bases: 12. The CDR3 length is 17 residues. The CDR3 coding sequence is TGTGCTAGTGGTTTGGTACTTTTAGGGGGCGGCAATACTGAAGCTTTCTTT. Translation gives CASGLVLLGGGNTEAFF.

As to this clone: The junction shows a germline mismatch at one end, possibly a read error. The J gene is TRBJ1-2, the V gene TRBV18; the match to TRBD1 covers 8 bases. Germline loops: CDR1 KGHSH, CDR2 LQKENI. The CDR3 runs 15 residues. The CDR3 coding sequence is TGTGCCAGCTCCCCACGAGGACCACAGGGGGATGGCTACACCTTC. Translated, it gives CASSPRGPQGDGYTF.